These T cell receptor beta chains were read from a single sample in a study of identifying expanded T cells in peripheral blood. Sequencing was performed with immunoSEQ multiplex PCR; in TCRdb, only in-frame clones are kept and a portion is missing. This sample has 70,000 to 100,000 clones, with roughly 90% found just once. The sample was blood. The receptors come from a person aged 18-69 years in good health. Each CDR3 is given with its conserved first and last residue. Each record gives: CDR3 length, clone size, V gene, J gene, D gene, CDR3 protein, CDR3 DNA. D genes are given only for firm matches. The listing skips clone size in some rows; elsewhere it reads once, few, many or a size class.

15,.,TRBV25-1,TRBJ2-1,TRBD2,CASSELAGNYNEQFF,TGTGCCAGCAGTGAATTAGCGGGAAACTACAATGAGCAGTTCTTC
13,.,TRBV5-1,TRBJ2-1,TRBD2,CASTPSGSNEQFF,TGCGCCAGCACTCCTAGCGGGAGCAATGAGCAGTTCTTC
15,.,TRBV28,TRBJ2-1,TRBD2,CASSSGGYSYNEQFF,TGTGCCAGCAGTAGCGGGGGATACTCCTACAATGAGCAGTTCTTC
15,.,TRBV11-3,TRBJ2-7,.,CASSLDSTDSYEQYF,TGTGCCAGCAGCTTAGATTCTACAGACTCCTACGAGCAGTACTTC
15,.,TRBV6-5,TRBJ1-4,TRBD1,CASSSQGAANEKLFF,TGTGCCAGCAGCTCACAGGGGGCGGCTAATGAAAAACTGTTTTTT
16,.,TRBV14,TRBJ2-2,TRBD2,CASSQELAGVTGELFF,TGTGCCAGCAGCCAAGAACTAGCGGGAGTCACCGGGGAGCTGTTTTTT
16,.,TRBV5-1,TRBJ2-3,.,CASSPLPGGSTDTQYF,TGCGCCAGCAGCCCCCTCCCAGGGGGGTCCACAGATACGCAGTATTTT
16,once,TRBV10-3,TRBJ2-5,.,CAISESRGPPGETQYF,TGTGCCATCAGTGAGTCGCGAGGACCCCCAGGGGAGACCCAGTACTTC
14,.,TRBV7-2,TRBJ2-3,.,CANSRGAGTDTQYF,TGTGCCAACTCCAGGGGAGCGGGCACAGATACGCAGTATTTT
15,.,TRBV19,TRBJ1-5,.,CASSMGRSSNQPQHF,TGTGCCAGTAGTATGGGCAGGAGTAGCAATCAGCCCCAGCATTTT
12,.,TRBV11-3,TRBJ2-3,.,CASSYNTDTQYF,TGTGCCAGCAGCTACAACACAGATACGCAGTATTTT
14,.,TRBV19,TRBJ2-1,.,CASSIMGSYDEQFF,TGTGCCAGTAGTATAATGGGGTCATATGATGAGCAGTTCTTC
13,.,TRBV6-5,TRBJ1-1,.,CASSLSARPEAFF,TGTGCCAGCAGTCTATCGGCGAGACCTGAAGCTTTCTTT
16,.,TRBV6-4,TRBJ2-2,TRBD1,CASSASGTGVTGELFF,TGTGCCAGCAGTGCCTCCGGGACAGGGGTCACCGGGGAGCTGTTTTTT
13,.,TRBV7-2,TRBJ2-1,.,CASSLSRGNEQFF,TGTGCCAGCAGTTTATCGAGGGGCAATGAGCAGTTCTTC
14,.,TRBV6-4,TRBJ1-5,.,CASSESGVNQPQHF,TGTGCCAGCAGTGAGTCAGGCGTCAATCAGCCCCAGCATTTT
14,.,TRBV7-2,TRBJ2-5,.,CASSPDRIQETQYF,TGTGCCAGCAGCCCCGACAGGATCCAAGAGACCCAGTACTTC
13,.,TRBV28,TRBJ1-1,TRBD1,CASSPETGEEAFF,TGTGCCAGCAGTCCCGAGACAGGGGAGGAAGCTTTCTTT
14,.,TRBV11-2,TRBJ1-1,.,CASSLGGGNTEAFF,TGTGCCAGCAGCCTGGGCGGGGGGAACACTGAAGCTTTCTTT
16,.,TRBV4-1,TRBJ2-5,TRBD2,CASSGGLAGVMETQYF,TGCGCCAGCAGCGGGGGACTAGCGGGAGTGATGGAGACCCAGTACTTC
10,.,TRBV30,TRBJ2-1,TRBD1,CASGQVGQFF,TGTGCCTCGGGACAGGTGGGGCAGTTCTTC
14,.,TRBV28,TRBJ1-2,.,CASSLGPAGYGYTF,TGTGCCAGCAGTTTGGGTCCCGCGGGGTATGGCTACACCTTC
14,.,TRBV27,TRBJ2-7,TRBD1,CASSLKGQGYEQYF,TGTGCCAGCAGTTTAAAGGGACAGGGCTACGAGCAGTACTTC